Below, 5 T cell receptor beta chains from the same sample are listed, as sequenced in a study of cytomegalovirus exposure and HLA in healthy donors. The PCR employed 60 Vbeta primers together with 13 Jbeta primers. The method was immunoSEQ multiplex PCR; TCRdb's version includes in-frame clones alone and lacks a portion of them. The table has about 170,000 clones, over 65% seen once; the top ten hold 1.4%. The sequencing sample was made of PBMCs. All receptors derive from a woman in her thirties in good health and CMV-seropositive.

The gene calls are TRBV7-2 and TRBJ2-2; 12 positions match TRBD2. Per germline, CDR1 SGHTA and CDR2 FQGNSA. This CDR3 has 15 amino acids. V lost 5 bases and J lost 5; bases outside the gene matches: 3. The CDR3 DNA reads TGTGCCAGCAGCCCCGGACTAGCGGGAACCGGGGAGCTGTTTTTT. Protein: CASSPGLAGTGELFF.

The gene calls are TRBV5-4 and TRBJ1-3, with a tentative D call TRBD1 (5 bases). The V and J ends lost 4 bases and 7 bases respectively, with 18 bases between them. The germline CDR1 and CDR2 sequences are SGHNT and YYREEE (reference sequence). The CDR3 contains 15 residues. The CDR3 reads CASSDGGGNRNTIYF. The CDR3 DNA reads TGTGCCAGCAGCGACGGTGGGGGGAACAGGAACACCATATATTTT.

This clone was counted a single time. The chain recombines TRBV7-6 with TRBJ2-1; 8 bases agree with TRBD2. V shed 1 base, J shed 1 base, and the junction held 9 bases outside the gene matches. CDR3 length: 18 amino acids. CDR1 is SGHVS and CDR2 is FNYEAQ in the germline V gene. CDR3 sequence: CASSLEAASGPSYNEQFF. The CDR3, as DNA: TGTGCCAGCAGCTTAGAGGCGGCTAGCGGGCCGTCCTACAATGAGCAGTTCTTC.

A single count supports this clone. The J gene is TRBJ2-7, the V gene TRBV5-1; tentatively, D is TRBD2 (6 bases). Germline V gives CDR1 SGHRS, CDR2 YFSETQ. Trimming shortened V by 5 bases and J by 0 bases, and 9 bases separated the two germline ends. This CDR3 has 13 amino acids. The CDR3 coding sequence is TGCGCCAGCAGGTTTAGCGGCTCCTACGAGCAGTACTTC. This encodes CASRFSGSYEQYF.

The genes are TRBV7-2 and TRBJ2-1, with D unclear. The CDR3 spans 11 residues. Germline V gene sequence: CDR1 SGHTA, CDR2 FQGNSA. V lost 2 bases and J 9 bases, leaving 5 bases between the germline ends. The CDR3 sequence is CASSLSGEQFF. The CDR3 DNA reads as TGTGCCAGCAGCTTATCGGGTGAGCAGTTCTTC.